The next 30 T cell receptor beta chains were all read from a single sample in a study of persistence of HIV-infected CD4 T cells. Overlapping HIV-1 Gag 15-mer peptides at 0.8 to 1 ug per peptide per mL were used. CD40L-negative CD69-negative CD45RO-high memory CD4+ T cells were sorted as populations depleted of antigen-responding cells. Their antigens remain unidentified. The immunoSEQ assay was version 4, run in survey mode. This table comes from immunoSEQ multiplex PCR, and its TCRdb copy is limited to in-frame clones, with some not included. The repertoire holds approximately 32,000 clones, with roughly four fifths as singletons. The specimen was CD4+ T cells sorted from PBMCs after approximately 19-hour stimulation, collected from a patient who received antiretroviral therapy. All receptors derive from an adult woman with HIV who was CMV-seropositive.

The chain is built from TRBV18 and TRBJ1-2; D might be TRBD1 (5 bases). The V gene's germline CDR1 is KGHSH and CDR2 LQKENI. Trimming left V 3 bases short and J 0 bases short, with 11 bases between. This CDR3 is built from 15 residues. The CDR3 spells CASSPGAPPNYGYTF. Written as DNA, the CDR3 is TGTGCCAGCTCACCCGGGGCCCCCCCTAACTATGGCTACACCTTC.

Comment on this clone: A junction end diverges from the germline sequence, so it may reflect a read error. The V call is TRBV15, the J call TRBJ1-2, with no clear D. From germline, CDR1 is LNHNV and CDR2 YYDKDF (reference sequence). The length of the CDR3 is 12 residues. The CDR3 protein is CATSRDRVASIF. The DNA for the CDR3 is TGTGCCACCAGCAGAGATAGGGTCGCATCGATCTTC.

The chain combines TRBV3-1 (or the pseudogene TRBV3-2) with TRBJ1-4; D uncertain. Germline V gene sequence: CDR1 LGHDT, CDR2 YNNKEL (reference sequence). The CDR3 has 17 residues. V was trimmed by 4 bases and J by 7 bases, leaving 22 bases between them. The CDR3 bases are TGTGCCAGCAGCCGCCTGGGAGCGGCGGGGAGTGGTGAAAAACTGTTTTTT. This encodes CASSRLGAAGSGEKLFF.

This chain connects TRBV12-3 or TRBV12-4 to TRBJ1-3; D remains unclear. CDR3 length equals 12 residues. Trimming shortened V by 7 bases and J by 3 bases, and 7 bases separated the two germline ends. The CDR3 protein is CASTGNGNTIYF. DNA for the CDR3: TGTGCCAGCACGGGTAATGGAAACACCATATATTTT.

The gene calls are TRBV7-8 and TRBJ2-7, with 9 positions matching TRBD2. Trimming cost V 5 bases and J 3 bases; bases outside gene matches: 5. Germline V lookup: CDR1 SGHVS, CDR2 FQNEAQ. This CDR3 has 14 residues. CDR3 loop: CASSLSGSSYEQYF. The CDR3 region has the DNA TGTGCCAGCAGCCTTAGCGGGAGTAGCTACGAGCAGTACTTC.

The chain employs TRBV28 and TRBJ1-3; D is unresolved. This CDR3 has 13 amino acids. Per germline, CDR1 MDHEN and CDR2 SYDVKM. V dropped 3 bases and J dropped 4 bases, with 7 bases sitting between them. CDR3 protein: CASSFGSGNTIYF. The CDR3 DNA is TGTGCCAGCAGTTTTGGCAGCGGAAACACCATATATTTT.

The J gene is TRBJ2-2, the V gene TRBV2, with 8 bases that match TRBD2. CDR3 length: 17 amino acids. Germline CDR1 SNHLY, CDR2 FYNNEI. V trimming: 8 bases; J trimming: 5 bases; junction bases outside the gene matches: 16. The DNA for the CDR3 is TGTGCCAGCGGCGACGGGCTAGCGGGCTTAGGGACCGGGGAGCTGTTTTTT. Translated: CASGDGLAGLGTGELFF.

The rearrangement joins TRBV5-1 to TRBJ2-3; a possible D gene is TRBD2 (5 bases). This CDR3 comprises 17 residues. Trimming took 5 bases from V and 2 from J, leaving 21 bases between them. Per the germline V gene, CDR1 is SGHRS and CDR2 is YFSETQ. DNA of the CDR3: TGCGCCAGCAGTTCCGCAGGACGGAGGACCTTCACAGATACGCAGTATTTT. Its translation is CASSSAGRRTFTDTQYF. The variable domain in full, with the rest retrieved from reference TRBV5-1 and TRBJ2-3, is KAGVTQTPRYLIKTRGQQVTLSCSPISGHRSVSWYQQTPGQGLQFLFEYFSETQRNKGNFPGRFSGRQFSNSRSEMNVSTLELGDSALYLCASSSAGRRTFTDTQYFGPGTRLTVL.

This clone was seen once. Here the CDR3 DNA reads TGTGCCATCAGTGAAGTTCTTTATGGGTCAGGGTCTGGAAATGAGCAGTTCTTC. Translated, it gives CAISEVLYGSGSGNEQFF. V usage is TRBV10-3 and J usage is TRBJ2-1; TRBD1 might be the D (5 bases). Looked up from germline, CDR1 is ENHRY and CDR2 is SYGVKD. The CDR3 consists of 18 residues. The V end lost 3 bases, the J end lost 7 bases, and 25 bases lay between the germline ends.

The chain couples TRBV6-5 to TRBJ1-2; TRBD1 agrees at 8 bases. The CDR3 covers 15 residues. Trimming took 6 bases from V and 5 from J; bases not matched to a gene: 11. The V gene's germline CDR1 is MNHEY and CDR2 SVGAGI. CDR3 DNA sequence: TGTGCCAGCAGATCGTCGGACAGGGTATCATATGGCTACACCTTC. Translated, it gives CASRSSDRVSYGYTF.

The chain carries TRBV9 and TRBJ2-3; D gene uncertain. Germline V gene lookup returns CDR1 SGDLS and CDR2 YYNGEE. This CDR3 region has 13 residues. V shed 0 bases and J shed 10 bases, with 12 bases lying between them. The CDR3 loop is CASSVDPGSSQYF. In DNA, the CDR3 is TGTGCCAGCAGCGTAGACCCGGGCTCTTCGCAGTATTTT. The full variable domain, rest sourced from reference TRBV9 and TRBJ2-3, is DSGVTQTPKHLITATGQRVTLRCSPRSGDLSVYWYQQSLDQGLQFLIQYYNGEERAKGNILERFSAQQFPDLHSELNLSSLELGDSALYFCASSVDPGSSQYFGPGTRLTVL.

This clone showed up just a few times. The CDR3 protein is CASSLRNRGNTEAFF. CDR3 nucleotide sequence: TGTGCCAGCAGCTTAAGGAACAGGGGCAACACTGAAGCTTTCTTT. The rearrangement joins TRBV7-9 to TRBJ1-1; the match to TRBD1 covers 7 bases. With V trimmed by 2 bases and J by 2 bases, 5 bases remained unmatched. Germline CDR1 is SEHNR and CDR2 is FQNEAQ (reference sequence). This CDR3 region has 15 residues. Drawing the rest from reference TRBV7-9 and TRBJ1-1, the complete variable domain is DTGVSQNPRHKITKRGQNVTFRCDPISEHNRLYWYRQTLGQGPEFLTYFQNEAQLEKSRLLSDRFSAERPKGSFSTLEIQRTEQGDSAMYLCASSLRNRGNTEAFFGQGTRLTVV.

The chain employs TRBV7-8 and TRBJ1-2, with a weak D call TRBD1 (5 bases). Germline V gene sequence: CDR1 SGHVS, CDR2 FQNEAQ. V shed 1 base and J shed 1 base, with 10 bases lying between them. CDR3 size: 15 residues. In nucleotides, the CDR3 is TGTGCCAGCAGCTTAGGCTTACAGGTTAACTATGGCTACACCTTC. This sequence encodes CASSLGLQVNYGYTF. Looking up the rest from reference TRBV7-8 and TRBJ1-2 gives the full variable domain: GAGVSQSPRYKVAKRGQDVALRCDPISGHVSLFWYQQALGQGPEFLTYFQNEAQLDKSGLPSDRFFAERPEGSVSTLKIQRTQQEDSAVYLCASSLGLQVNYGYTFGSGTRLTVV.

This rearrangement joins TRBV5-4 to TRBJ1-2; D perhaps matches TRBD1 (5 bases). Per germline, CDR1 SGHNT and CDR2 YYREEE (reference sequence). Deletions cut 6 bases from V and 2 bases from J, with 17 bases between. The CDR3 length is 15 residues. The chain's CDR3 is CASITQGKRNYGYTF. Here the CDR3 DNA reads TGTGCCAGCATCACCCAGGGTAAAAGAAACTATGGCTACACCTTC.

The genes are TRBV6-5 and TRBJ1-3; D call uncertain. V shed 5 bases and J shed 0 bases, with 8 bases lying between them. Germline CDR1 and CDR2: MNHEY and SVGAGI. This CDR3 is 14 amino acids long. The CDR3 DNA reads as TGTGCCAGCAGTACGGATTACTCTGGAAACACCATATATTTT. Translating gives CASSTDYSGNTIYF.

The chain couples TRBV5-1 to TRBJ2-7, with D possibly being TRBD2 (6 bases). From germline, CDR1 is SGHRS and CDR2 YFSETQ. V dropped 5 bases and J dropped 2 bases, with 11 bases sitting between them. This CDR3 is built from 13 residues. The CDR3 nucleotides read TGCGCCAGCAGGGGAGGAAGTACCTACGAGCAGTACTTC. Translating gives CASRGGSTYEQYF.

This clone was recorded a few times. The gene calls are TRBV4-3 and TRBJ1-6; the D gene is possibly TRBD1 (5 bases). Per the germline V gene, CDR1 is LGHNA and CDR2 is YSLEER. V was pared by 2 bases and J by 9 bases, with 5 bases between. This CDR3 region has 12 residues. The CDR3 nucleotides read TGCGCCAGCAGCCAACAGGGTTCACCCCTCCACTTT. It yields the protein CASSQQGSPLHF.

The gene calls are TRBV3-1 (or the pseudogene TRBV3-2) and TRBJ1-2; D unresolved. Trimming took 3 bases from V and 8 from J, leaving 13 bases between them. The CDR3 covers 13 residues. CDR1 is LGHDT and CDR2 is YNNKEL in the germline V gene (reference sequence). The CDR3 sequence is CASSHQRGGGYTF. The CDR3 region has the DNA TGTGCCAGCAGCCACCAACGGGGAGGCGGCTACACCTTC.

V gene TRBV7-7 combines with J gene TRBJ2-1, with TRBD2 matching over 9 bases. Germline loops: CDR1 SSHAT, CDR2 FNYEAQ (reference sequence). This CDR3 has 15 amino acids. Trimming took 4 bases from V and 8 from J; bases not matched to a gene: 9. CDR3 in amino acids: CASSSSGRGGHEQFF. DNA of the CDR3: TGTGCCAGCAGCTCAAGTGGGCGGGGGGGCCATGAGCAGTTCTTC.

This chain joins TRBV20-1 and TRBJ2-7, with D perhaps given as TRBD1 or TRBD2 (5 bases each). The CDR3 contains 11 residues. Germline V CDR1 and CDR2: DFQATT, SNEGSKA (reference sequence). CDR3 region: CRGTLPYEQYF. The CDR3 DNA follows: TGCAGGGGGACGCTACCATACGAGCAGTACTTC.

This clone was counted only a few times. The chain combines TRBV24-1 with TRBJ1-5; perhaps TRBD1 as D (5 bases). This CDR3 has 14 amino acids. Trimming removed 4 bases at V and 4 bases at J, with 10 bases between. Germline values: CDR1 KGHDR, CDR2 SFDVKD. The CDR3 reads CATSERQINQPQHF. CDR3 DNA sequence: TGTGCCACCAGTGAAAGACAGATAAATCAGCCCCAGCATTTT.

By frequency in the sample, this clone is medium-sized. This chain uses TRBV2 with TRBJ1-2, with 10 bases fitting TRBD1. Germline assignment: CDR1 SNHLY and CDR2 FYNNEI. The CDR3 is made up of 13 amino acids. V gave up 6 bases and J gave up 6 bases; unmatched junction bases: 4. The CDR3 region is CASSAGTGDGYTF. The CDR3, as DNA: TGTGCCAGCAGCGCCGGGACAGGGGATGGCTACACCTTC.

The chain uses TRBV28 and TRBJ2-3; 13 bases map to TRBD2. V shed 11 bases and J 4 bases; nucleotides not matched to a gene: 6. This CDR3 spans 14 amino acids. From germline, CDR1 is MDHEN and CDR2 SYDVKM. The CDR3 coding sequence is TGTGCCCTTGGGACTAGCGGGATCGCAGATACGCAGTATTTT. Translating gives CALGTSGIADTQYF.

This CDR3 is CASSPYTGYGYTF. CDR3 coding DNA: TGTGCCAGCAGTCCTTATACAGGGTATGGCTACACCTTC. This chain uses TRBV12-3 or TRBV12-4 with TRBJ1-2; D possibly corresponds to TRBD1 (6 bases). V was trimmed by 5 bases and J by 5 bases, leaving 12 bases between them. The CDR3 has 13 residues.

The V call is TRBV9, the J call TRBJ2-5; 8 nucleotides agree with TRBD2. Germline CDR1 and CDR2: SGDLS and YYNGEE. J gave up 5 bases and V 2 bases, and 14 bases lay outside the gene matches. The CDR3 has 17 residues. CDR3: CASSVTGTRGLSETQYF. CDR3 bases: TGTGCCAGCAGCGTTACCGGGACTAGAGGTTTATCGGAGACCCAGTACTTC.

This clone was seen just once. The chain joins TRBV19 to TRBJ2-6; D not resolved. Deletions cut 1 base from V and 4 bases from J, with 8 bases between. In germline, CDR1 is LNHDA, CDR2 SQIVND (reference sequence). The CDR3 spans 15 residues. CDR3 DNA sequence: TGTGCCAGTAGTATAGCGCAGGCCGGGGCCAACGTCCTGACTTTC. Protein: CASSIAQAGANVLTF.

The chain couples TRBV19 to TRBJ1-6; perhaps TRBD1 as D (6 bases). This CDR3 comprises 17 residues. The ends were cut back, 4 bases at V and 0 bases at J, with 13 bases in the middle. From germline, CDR1 is LNHDA and CDR2 SQIVND (reference sequence). The CDR3 is CASSNRQESSYNSPLHF. The CDR3 bases are TGTGCCAGTAGTAACCGACAGGAGAGCTCCTATAATTCACCCCTCCACTTT.

The rearrangement joins TRBV7-9 to TRBJ2-5; 7 nucleotides align to TRBD2. From germline, CDR1 is SEHNR and CDR2 FQNEAQ (reference sequence). The CDR3 loop spans 13 amino acids. Unmatched junction bases numbered 0, after V lost 0 bases and J lost 5 bases. The CDR3 loop is CASSLAGGETQYF. Written as DNA, the CDR3 is TGTGCCAGCAGCTTAGCGGGGGGGGAGACCCAGTACTTC.

CDR3 in DNA: TGTGCCAGCCGTCCGGGGTGGGCTAATGAAAAACTGTTTTTT. Encoded protein: CASRPGWANEKLFF. V usage is TRBV6-5 and J usage is TRBJ1-4; D ambiguous. The CDR3 runs to 14 residues. Trimming cost V 8 bases and J 3 bases, with 13 bases left between them. Per the germline V gene, CDR1 is MNHEY and CDR2 is SVGAGI.

This clone was observed once. This chain joins TRBV6-5 and TRBJ1-2, with TRBD1 matching 7 bases. The CDR3 loop spans 12 amino acids. CDR1 is MNHEY, CDR2 SVGAGI, per germline. Trimming removed 6 bases from V and 8 bases from J; junction bases left unmatched: 6. The CDR3 region is CASRRGGLGYTF. CDR3 in DNA: TGTGCCAGCAGGAGAGGGGGCCTGGGCTACACCTTC.